Following are 14 T cell receptor beta chains from one sample sequenced in a study of cytomegalovirus exposure and HLA in healthy donors (dated by TCRdb to 2017 to 2019). Libraries came from the immunoSEQ multiplex PCR assay. This immuneACCESS table, as held by TCRdb, lists in-frame sequences with V and J called but not all clones. Of the missing ones, under half trace to an unresolved V gene in checked studies; the others have no known cause. This sample has fewer than 400,000 clones in its table, and just over 85% of those were observed once. The top ten clones comprise around 0.84% of the sample. Sample: PBMCs. The receptors come from a woman under 30 in good health and CMV-seronegative.

The chain uses TRBV27 and TRBJ1-5, with a possible D match to TRBD1 (5 bases). Germline-derived CDR1 and CDR2 are MNHEY and SMNVEV (reference sequence). CDR3 size: 14 residues. Trimming removed 5 bases from V and 5 bases from J, with 13 bases in between. The CDR3 reads CASSQQVWDQPQHF. CDR3 sequence (DNA): TGTGCCAGCAGTCAACAGGTGTGGGATCAGCCCCAGCATTTT.

This CDR3 is CASSQGQLQETQYF. CDR3 sequence (DNA): TGTGCCAGCTCTCAAGGACAGCTACAAGAGACCCAGTACTTC. The chain couples TRBV18 to TRBJ2-5; D possibly corresponds to TRBD1 (6 bases). V was trimmed by 6 bases and J by 2 bases, leaving 13 bases between them. The germline V gene encodes CDR1 KGHSH and CDR2 LQKENI. This CDR3 spans 14 amino acids. Looking up the rest from reference TRBV18 and TRBJ2-5 gives the full variable domain: NAGVMQNPRHLVRRRGQEARLRCSPMKGHSHVYWYRQLPEEGLKFMVYLQKENIIDESGMPKERFSAEFPKEGPSILRIQQVVRGDSAAYFCASSQGQLQETQYFGPGTRLLVL.

The chain has TRBV6-6 and TRBJ2-7; 11 bases are shared with TRBD1. Trimming took 5 bases from V and 3 from J; bases not matched to a gene: 9. This CDR3 has 16 residues. CDR1 is MNHNY and CDR2 is SVGAGI in the germline V gene (reference sequence). The CDR3 DNA follows: TGTGCCAGCAGTAGCCCAGGACAGGGGGCGCACTACGAGCAGTACTTC. Protein: CASSSPGQGAHYEQYF.

This sequence joins TRBV2 and TRBJ2-6; tentatively, D is TRBD1 (6 bases). The CDR3 runs to 16 residues. Per germline, CDR1 SNHLY and CDR2 FYNNEI. Trimming stripped 6 bases from V and 3 bases from J, with 15 bases between. The chain's CDR3 is CASSRQQGGGANVLTF. In DNA form, the CDR3 reads TGTGCCAGCAGCCGACAACAGGGTGGTGGGGCCAACGTCCTGACTTTC.

There are a few counts of this clone. This rearrangement joins TRBV6-1 to TRBJ2-7; TRBD1 aligns across 7 bases. This CDR3 has 15 amino acids. Unmatched junction bases numbered 6, after V lost 4 bases and J lost 0 bases. CDR1 and CDR2 from the germline V gene are MNHNS and SASEGT. This chain's CDR3 is CASSGARDSSYEQYF. As DNA, the CDR3 is TGTGCCAGCAGTGGAGCCAGGGACAGCTCCTACGAGCAGTACTTC.

This rearrangement joins TRBV28 to TRBJ2-5, with a tentative D call TRBD1 (5 bases). The CDR3 has 16 amino acids. Germline V lookup: CDR1 MDHEN, CDR2 SYDVKM. The V and J ends lost 2 bases and 2 bases respectively, with 15 bases between them. CDR3 nucleotides: TGTGCCAGCAGTTTAGCCGCCGGGCAGGGTCAAGAGACCCAGTACTTC. Amino acids: CASSLAAGQGQETQYF.

This clone was recorded a few times. The rearrangement joins TRBV4-1 to TRBJ1-2, with 7 bases aligning to TRBD1. This CDR3 contains 14 residues. Germline CDR1 and CDR2: MGHRA and YSYEKL. The trim removed 3 bases at V and 2 bases at J, leaving 3 bases unmatched. The CDR3, as DNA: TGCGCCAGCAGCCACCCGGACAGGAACTATGGCTACACCTTC. Its translation is CASSHPDRNYGYTF.

This clone came up once. The CDR3 sequence: CASSSIQGETQYF. For the CDR3, the DNA is TGTGCCAGCAGTTCGATACAGGGGGAGACCCAGTACTTC. The V gene is TRBV28, the J gene TRBJ2-5; 7 positions agree with TRBD1. CDR3 length: 13 residues. CDR1 and CDR2 from the germline V gene are MDHEN and SYDVKM. With V trimmed by 4 bases and J by 5 bases, 4 bases remained unmatched.

The gene calls are TRBV2 and TRBJ2-1; 10 nucleotides line up with TRBD2. CDR3 length: 16 residues. With V trimmed by 1 base and J by 9 bases, 9 bases remained unmatched. Germline CDR1 and CDR2: SNHLY and FYNNEI. CDR3 sequence (DNA): TGTGCCAGCAGTGAAGGGAGGAGCGGGAGGGCCGGTGAGCAGTTCTTC. This codes for CASSEGRSGRAGEQFF.

This chain links TRBV6-6 with TRBJ2-4; 7 nucleotides match TRBD1. This CDR3 has 13 residues. Germline V CDR1 and CDR2: MNHNY, SVGAGI (reference sequence). V shed 5 bases and J 8 bases; nucleotides not matched to a gene: 6. The CDR3 here is CASSQQGSDIQYF. CDR3 bases: TGTGCCAGCAGTCAACAGGGGTCGGACATTCAGTACTTC.

This rearrangement joins TRBV4-1 to TRBJ2-7; D is perhaps TRBD2 (5 bases). The CDR3 is 14 amino acids. The V gene's germline CDR1 is MGHRA and CDR2 YSYEKL. Trimming stripped 5 bases from V and 2 bases from J, with 13 bases between. The CDR3 region has the DNA TGCGCCAGCAGCAGACTCGAGGGCCCCTACGAGCAGTACTTC. As protein: CASSRLEGPYEQYF.

This clone was recorded a few times. The CDR3: CASSQGGWGQPQHF. The DNA for the CDR3 is TGTGCCAGCAGCCAAGGGGGTTGGGGTCAGCCCCAGCATTTT. This chain joins TRBV13 and TRBJ1-5; perhaps TRBD1 as D (6 bases). CDR1 and CDR2 (germline): PRHDT, FYEKMQ (reference sequence). CDR3 length: 14 amino acids. V gave up 5 bases and J gave up 6 bases, with 14 bases separating them.

In its sample, this clone was seen once. This sequence joins TRBV7-8 and TRBJ2-1, with TRBD2 identical over 7 bases. Trimming at V came to 5 bases and at J to 2 bases, leaving 6 bases not matched to a gene. Germline V lookup: CDR1 SGHVS, CDR2 FQNEAQ. This CDR3 has 15 amino acids. The DNA for the CDR3 is TGTGCCAGCAGCAAAAAGCGGGGACCCTACAATGAGCAGTTCTTC. This codes for CASSKKRGPYNEQFF.

This clone appeared a few times. This chain uses TRBV7-9 with TRBJ2-5, with D possibly matching TRBD1 (6 bases). The V end lost 5 bases, the J end lost 1 base, and 8 bases lay between the germline ends. The germline V gene encodes CDR1 SEHNR and CDR2 FQNEAQ (reference sequence). The CDR3 runs 13 residues. CDR3 sequence (DNA): TGTGCCAGCAGCCCGGACAGCCAAGAGACCCAGTACTTC. Amino acids: CASSPDSQETQYF.